This TCR beta chain came from a study of cytomegalovirus exposure and HLA in healthy donors. The V end lost 0 bases, the J end lost 4 bases, and 7 bases lay between the germline ends. The CDR3 is 13 amino acids. In germline, CDR1 is SGHTS, CDR2 YDEGEE. Both 60 Vbeta primers and 13 Jbeta primers went into the PCR. The protocol was immunoSEQ multiplex PCR, while the TCRdb copy is restricted to in-frame clones and leaves out a portion. The sample lists more than 150,000 clones; approximately 80% were seen once. This clonotype was sampled from a girl aged 5-17 years in good health and CMV-seropositive. This chain uses TRBV5-8 with TRBJ1-2; D gene unclear. Sample: PBMCs. The CDR3 nucleotides are TGTGCCAGCAGCTTGGGTCAGTTCTATGGCTACACCTTC. Its translation: CASSLGQFYGYTF.